Given below is one TCR beta chain in context. Assay: immunoSEQ multiplex PCR; the TCRdb copy retains only in-frame clones and omits some. The repertoire has hundreds of thousands of clones, approximately 96% of them found once; the top ten carry less than 0.13%. This entry comes from a study of shared clonotypes between healthy human individuals. The CDR3 extends over 13 amino acids. Trimming left V 3 bases short and J 5 bases short, with 10 bases between. Germline V gene lookup returns CDR1 MDHEN and CDR2 SYDVKM. Naive CD8 cells were CD45RO-negative, positively selected for CCR7, excluding terminally differentiated effector memory CD45RA+ cells.

This sequence joins TRBV28 and TRBJ1-1; D remains unclear. The specimen was naive CD8+ T cells sorted from blood. The clonotype was recovered from a woman in her thirties in good health. CDR3 DNA sequence: TGTGCCAGCAGTTTTGCCGCTGGGACTGAAGCTTTCTTT. This sequence encodes CASSFAAGTEAFF. Complete variable domain (other parts from reference TRBV28 and TRBJ1-1): DVKVTQSSRYLVKRTGEKVFLECVQDMDHENMFWYRQDPGLGLRLIYFSYDVKMKEKGDIPEGYSVSREKKERFSLILESASTNQTSMYLCASSFAAGTEAFFGQGTRLTVV.